A single T cell receptor (beta chain) is shown here with its context. Its specificity is unknown. TCRdb's copy holds only in-frame clones and misses some; the assay was immunoSEQ multiplex PCR. Here the sample spans 70,000 to 80,000 clones, 85% to 95% being singletons. Germline values: CDR1 MNHEY, CDR2 SMNVEV (reference sequence). There are 16 residues in the CDR3. V lost 3 bases to trimming and J lost 6 bases; unmatched junction nucleotides: 11. These data belong to a study of cytomegalovirus exposure and HLA in healthy donors. Broader study findings: The listing of 150 to 200 TCR beta chains classed them as cytomegalovirus-associated. It was reported that the classifier diagnosed cytomegalovirus status with high specificity and sensitivity in both the original and validation cohorts. It was found in a later analysis that first-cohort TCR clusters tended to co-occur in the 130 or so validation repertoires. Among TCR sequences, most were rare, though some public TCRs appeared in many donors.

Sequenced sample: PBMCs. The chain carries TRBV27 and TRBJ2-1; 7 bases agree with TRBD2. This sequence was found in a young woman in good health and CMV-seropositive. The CDR3 bases are TGTGCCAGCAGTTTTATTGGCGGGAGCTCCATCAATGAGCAGTTCTTC. Its translation is CASSFIGGSSINEQFF.